This T cell receptor beta chain appears in the sequencing data of a study of T cell responses to AZD1222 COVID-19 vaccine. TCRdb's table, derived via immunoSEQ multiplex PCR, lists solely in-frame clones and lacks some. Among more than 140,000 clones, 70% to 90% were seen once, and the ten largest hold about 2.7%. With 3 bases removed from V and 3 bases from J, the gap between germline ends came to 12 bases. The CDR3 contains 15 residues. CDR1 is MDHEN, CDR2 SYDVKM, per germline. This receptor was taken from an adult in good health. The sample was peripheral blood, taken on day 0 of AZD1222 vaccination. J is TRBJ2-1 and V is TRBV28; perhaps D is TRBD1 or TRBD2 (5 bases each). The CDR3 region has the DNA TGTGCCAGCAGTTTGGGGGTAGTTAGCTACAATGAGCAGTTCTTC. It specifies CASSLGVVSYNEQFF.